These T cell receptor beta chains were read from a single sample in a study of blood T cell repertoires in COVID-19. Sequenced by immunoSEQ multiplex PCR; TCRdb stores in-frame clones only, minus some. The sample carries about 250,000 clones, roughly four fifths recorded once. Input material: peripheral blood. These receptors were collected from a man older than 75 with acute or convalescent COVID-19. The CDR3 runs from the conserved cysteine through the conserved F or W. Fields, in order: J gene, V gene, D gene, clone size, CDR3 DNA, CDR3 protein. A D gene is named only where the DNA matches it firmly. Only part of the rows carry a size: once, few, many, or a class if the clone is expanded.

J: TRBJ2-3; V: TRBV19; D: TRBD2; size: few; DNA: TGTGCCTCGACCGGGACTAGCGGGAGCCCCACAGATACGCAGTATTTT; CDR3: CASTGTSGSPTDTQYF
J: TRBJ2-7; V: TRBV19; D: TRBD2; size: .; DNA: TGTGCCAGTAGTATGCGGGAGGGTTTTTCGGAGCAGTACTTC; CDR3: CASSMREGFSEQYF
J: TRBJ2-7; V: TRBV7-2; D: .; size: .; DNA: TGTGCCAGCAGCTCCCGGTACCCCTACGAGCAGTACTTC; CDR3: CASSSRYPYEQYF
J: TRBJ2-7; V: TRBV19; D: .; size: .; DNA: TGTGCCAGTAGTATAGCGAGAGGTCGCGAGCAGTACTTC; CDR3: CASSIARGREQYF
J: TRBJ2-7; V: TRBV30; D: TRBD1; size: .; DNA: TGTGCCTGGAGCGATACCCCCGGGACAGCAAAGGGCGAGCAGTACTTC; CDR3: CAWSDTPGTAKGEQYF
J: TRBJ1-1; V: TRBV7-2; D: .; size: .; DNA: TGTGCCAGCAGCTTAACGGGGTGGAACACTGAAGCTTTCTTT; CDR3: CASSLTGWNTEAFF
J: TRBJ2-1; V: TRBV24-1; D: .; size: .; DNA: TGTGCCACCAGTGATCGTGGAGTCAGCAATGAGCAGTTCTTC; CDR3: CATSDRGVSNEQFF
J: TRBJ2-5; V: TRBV5-4; D: .; size: .; DNA: TGTGCCAGCAGCTTGGCCGGATCCGGGGCCCAGTACTTC; CDR3: CASSLAGSGAQYF
J: TRBJ2-7; V: TRBV24-1; D: .; size: .; DNA: TGTGCCACCAGTGGAACAGGGCAAAATTACGAGCAGTACTTC; CDR3: CATSGTGQNYEQYF
J: TRBJ1-2; V: TRBV5-1; D: .; size: .; DNA: TGCGCCAGCAGCTTGGGGACAGTCTCTAACTATGGCTACACCTTC; CDR3: CASSLGTVSNYGYTF
J: TRBJ1-5; V: TRBV6-5; D: .; size: .; DNA: TGTGCCAGCACCCTCGGCGGACAGAATAATCAGCCCCAGCATTTT; CDR3: CASTLGGQNNQPQHF
J: TRBJ2-7; V: TRBV21-1; D: .; size: .; DNA: TGTGCCAGCAGCTATAGTCCCGCGGGAGGGCCTTACGAGCAGTACTTC; CDR3: CASSYSPAGGPYEQYF
J: TRBJ1-5; V: TRBV18; D: TRBD1; size: few; DNA: TGTGCCAGCTCACTGGGACAGCACAGCAATCAGCCCCAGCATTTT; CDR3: CASSLGQHSNQPQHF
J: TRBJ1-6; V: TRBV11-2; D: .; size: once; DNA: TGTGCCAGCAGCGACAGCCTCTATAATTCACCCCTCCACTTT; CDR3: CASSDSLYNSPLHF
J: TRBJ2-7; V: TRBV30; D: .; size: once; DNA: TGTGCCTGGAGTGCCCGACAGGTACCTACGAAGCAGTACTTC; CDR3: CAWSARQVPTKQYF
J: TRBJ2-1; V: TRBV24-1; D: TRBD2; size: .; DNA: TGTGCCACCAGTGATCCCCAGTTTCGATCATCTAGCGGGAGGGCCGGGGAGCAGTTCTTC; CDR3: CATSDPQFRSSSGRAGEQFF
J: TRBJ2-1; V: TRBV6-5; D: .; size: .; DNA: TGTGCCAGCAGTCCGCTGGGGGGGGCGAGGAATGAGCAGTTCTTC; CDR3: CASSPLGGARNEQFF
J: TRBJ1-2; V: TRBV5-1; D: .; size: .; DNA: TGCGCCAGCAGCGAAAATACAGGGTCCTATGGCTACACCTTC; CDR3: CASSENTGSYGYTF
J: TRBJ1-3; V: TRBV29-1; D: .; size: .; DNA: TGCAGCGCCGCCGACAGAACTGGAAACACCATATATTTT; CDR3: CSAADRTGNTIYF
J: TRBJ2-7; V: TRBV9; D: TRBD2; size: few; DNA: TGTGCCAGCAGCCCTAGCGGGGACTCCTACGAGCAGTACTTC; CDR3: CASSPSGDSYEQYF
J: TRBJ2-3; V: TRBV24-1; D: TRBD1; size: .; DNA: TGTGCCACCAGTGATCCTACAGGGGCAAGCACAGATACGCAGTATTTT; CDR3: CATSDPTGASTDTQYF
J: TRBJ1-5; V: TRBV7-9; D: .; size: .; DNA: TGTGCCAGCAGCTTGGCAGGGATCGGCAGCCAGCCCCAGCATTTT; CDR3: CASSLAGIGSQPQHF
J: TRBJ1-6; V: TRBV28; D: .; size: .; DNA: TGTGCCAGCAGTTTAAGGACTGCCTATAATTCACCCCTCCACTTT; CDR3: CASSLRTAYNSPLHF
J: TRBJ2-7; V: TRBV11-2; D: .; size: .; DNA: TGTGCCAGCAGCTTAGCTAGACGGACAGCCCCTGAGCAGTACTTC; CDR3: CASSLARRTAPEQYF
J: TRBJ1-1; V: TRBV28; D: .; size: .; DNA: TGTGCCAGCAGCCCTGCGGGGGCGGCTTTCTTT; CDR3: CASSPAGAAFF
J: TRBJ2-1; V: TRBV6-2/TRBV6-3; D: TRBD2; size: .; DNA: TGTGCCAGCAGCTCAGCGGGGGGTTACTACAATGAGCAGTTCTTC; CDR3: CASSSAGGYYNEQFF
J: TRBJ2-4; V: TRBV5-5; D: .; size: .; DNA: TGTGCCAGCAGCCTTCAACAGGGAAACATTCAGTACTTC; CDR3: CASSLQQGNIQYF
J: TRBJ1-1; V: TRBV12-3/TRBV12-4; D: .; size: few; DNA: TGTGCCAGCAAGGTACGGGGTGAAGCTTTCTTT; CDR3: CASKVRGEAFF
J: TRBJ1-1; V: TRBV19; D: .; size: .; DNA: TGTGCCAGTAGTATAAGGGGGGGTAACACTGAAGCTTTCTTT; CDR3: CASSIRGGNTEAFF
J: TRBJ1-1; V: TRBV24-1; D: TRBD1; size: .; DNA: TGTGCCACCAGTGACTCCAGGGGGCTCAATACTGAAGCTTTCTTT; CDR3: CATSDSRGLNTEAFF
J: TRBJ1-2; V: TRBV4-1; D: TRBD1; size: .; DNA: TGCGCCAGCAGCCCCGGGGACAGGGACCTAAACACCTTC; CDR3: CASSPGDRDLNTF
J: TRBJ1-2; V: TRBV5-4; D: .; size: .; DNA: TGTGCCAGCAGCTTGGGGTCGGTCTACTATGGCTACACCTTC; CDR3: CASSLGSVYYGYTF
J: TRBJ2-4; V: TRBV11-2; D: TRBD1; size: .; DNA: TGTGCCAGCAGCCCTCAAACGAAAACCGGGACAGGGCACATTCAGTACTTC; CDR3: CASSPQTKTGTGHIQYF
J: TRBJ2-7; V: TRBV5-4; D: .; size: .; DNA: TGTGCCAGCAGCTTCACAGGTAGCTACGAGCAGTACTTC; CDR3: CASSFTGSYEQYF
J: TRBJ2-1; V: TRBV6-5; D: TRBD1; size: .; DNA: TGTGCCAGCAGTTACGAGAGGGGGCAGTACAATGAGCAGTTCTTC; CDR3: CASSYERGQYNEQFF
J: TRBJ2-3; V: TRBV5-1; D: TRBD1; size: few; DNA: TGCGCCAGCAGTTCTAACCCGGGACAGGGGGCTTTAGATACGCAGTATTTT; CDR3: CASSSNPGQGALDTQYF
J: TRBJ1-1; V: TRBV18; D: .; size: .; DNA: TGTGCCAGCTCACCCCAGGGGACTGAAGCTTTCTTT; CDR3: CASSPQGTEAFF
J: TRBJ1-1; V: TRBV5-1; D: .; size: .; DNA: TGCGCCAGCAGCTTGGTGGGCAGGGTGAACACTGAAGCTTTCTTT; CDR3: CASSLVGRVNTEAFF
J: TRBJ1-1; V: TRBV19; D: .; size: few; DNA: TGTGCCAGTAGTGAAGGTAGAGGCACTGAAGCTTTCTTT; CDR3: CASSEGRGTEAFF
J: TRBJ2-3; V: TRBV3-1/TRBV3-2; D: TRBD2; size: .; DNA: TGTGCCACCTGGAGCGGGGGGGCCTTTGGAACGCAGTATTTT; CDR3: CATWSGGAFGTQYF
J: TRBJ2-7; V: TRBV10-1; D: TRBD1; size: .; DNA: TGCGCCATCCCGGGACAGGGGCACGAGCAGTACTTC; CDR3: CAIPGQGHEQYF
J: TRBJ1-1; V: TRBV7-9; D: .; size: .; DNA: TGTGCCAGCAGCTTAACGGGGACGGGGGTGGCTGAAGCTTTCTTT; CDR3: CASSLTGTGVAEAFF
J: TRBJ1-2; V: TRBV5-1; D: TRBD1; size: few; DNA: TGCGCCAGCAGCTCGGGACAGGGAAGGGATGGCTACACCTTC; CDR3: CASSSGQGRDGYTF
J: TRBJ2-1; V: TRBV18; D: TRBD2; size: .; DNA: TGTGCCAGCTCACCCGGGACTAGCGGGGGGGCCGGGTCCAATGAGCAGTTCTTC; CDR3: CASSPGTSGGAGSNEQFF
J: TRBJ1-5; V: TRBV5-8; D: TRBD1; size: .; DNA: TGTGCCAGCAGCGAGGGGACAGGGGGCGGTAATCAGCCCCAGCATTTT; CDR3: CASSEGTGGGNQPQHF
J: TRBJ2-7; V: TRBV28; D: TRBD1; size: .; DNA: TGTGCCAGCAGTTTATATCTAGGGGCAGGGGGTGATCAAACCTACGAGCAGTACTTC; CDR3: CASSLYLGAGGDQTYEQYF
J: TRBJ2-3; V: TRBV27; D: TRBD1; size: .; DNA: TGTGCCAGCAGTATCACAGGGACAGCCTGCACAGATACGCAGTATTTT; CDR3: CASSITGTACTDTQYF
J: TRBJ2-1; V: TRBV10-1; D: .; size: .; DNA: TGCGCCAGAATGACAAGGGGGGAGCAGTTCTTC; CDR3: CARMTRGEQFF